This T cell receptor beta chain stems from a study of T cell responses to AZD1222 COVID-19 vaccine. The method was immunoSEQ multiplex PCR; TCRdb's version includes in-frame clones alone and lacks a portion of them. The sample shows some 150,000 clones, 85% of them seen only once. Trimming shortened V by 5 bases and J by 9 bases, and 14 bases separated the two germline ends. CDR3 size: 13 residues. The V gene's germline CDR1 is WNHNN and CDR2 SYGVQD (reference sequence). Regarding the study as a whole: Sampling that yielded the repertoires occurred only after the peak T cell response. Only six people who got AZD1222 tested seropositive at baseline.

Turning to this clone: Its antigen remains unidentified.

This sequence was found in an adult who received the MenACWY meningococcal vaccine as a control. Sample: peripheral blood, taken 28 days after the second dose of the MenACWY control vaccine. This sequence joins TRBV10-1 and TRBJ1-5, with unresolved D. The CDR3 spells CASSLTTSSPQHF. CDR3 DNA sequence: TGCGCCAGCAGTTTAACGACATCGTCGCCCCAGCATTTT.